Here is one T cell receptor beta chain with its context. Its antigen remains unidentified. No much larger clonotype is one base removed from it; base qualities were not supplied. The data belong to a study of CD8 T cells in Susac syndrome (dated by TCRdb to between 2018 and 2020). About the investigation overall: Of the Susac syndrome patients who were sequenced, roughly 8 were in clinical remission while roughly 6 had clinically active disease. The study compared CD8+ T cell repertoire clonality among 11 to 12 healthy donors, 14 Susac syndrome patients and some 16 multiple sclerosis patients. At the time of blood withdrawal, Susac syndrome patients were either therapy-naive, taking corticosteroids (with some also receiving IVIg), or on IVIg alone. The study used repertoire sequencing to test whether antigen drove CD8+ T cell activation and differentiation in Susac syndrome. The paper as a whole reports these results and caveats: The study acknowledged that relatively few individuals were included in the TCR sequencing and HLA analysis. CD8+ repertoires in Susac syndrome showed clonal expansion, which was highest in CD8+ TEMRA cells and was greater in clinically active patients than in remitting patients. Roughly 15 and five Susac-specific public clones were found in the total CD8+ and CD8+ TEMRA repertoires, respectively.

RNA was extracted with the RNeasy kit and roughly 0.5 to 1 ug was reverse transcribed using random hexamers. TCR beta CDR3 regions were amplified with the immunoSEQ multiplex PCR assay covering 54 Vbeta and 13 Jbeta segments. Bias from PCR amplification was corrected by using a synthetic template baseline for primer optimization and for computational correction. Concerning the study's data processing: Reads were annotated to V, D and J genes per IMGT and analyzed with immunoSEQ Analyzer, keeping only productive sequences. To calculate clonality, Shannon entropy was normalized by log2 of the number of productive unique sequences and then subtracted from one. For each patient and control, public and private clones were evaluated among the 100 most prevalent clones. A clone was defined as Susac-specific if it was absent from the healthy and MS cohorts, from some 1,100 published viral clones and from other ImmuneACCESS disease sequences. TCRdb cleaned the public reads at Q25 with fastp, built clones with MiXCR and kept in-frame beta chains. Every CDR3 protein is listed once, alongside the most common genes and DNA of its rows. The V and J calls follow TCRdb's processing rather than the paper's. The sample yields 100,000 to 150,000 distinct CDR3 sequences; more than 90% were counted once. Approximately 0.2% of the sample goes to the ten largest clones.

Peripheral blood CD8+ and CD4+ T cells from healthy donors, Susac syndrome patients and multiple sclerosis patients were profiled by high-throughput TCR beta sequencing. Susac syndrome patients met recently defined diagnostic criteria for definite or probable disease. Bulk CD8+ and CD4+ T cells were purified by magnetic negative isolation, while CD8+ TEMRA cells were enriched using FACS. Blood was collected in EDTA tubes and processed within 24 hours, with PBMCs isolated through density gradient centrifugation. PBMCs intended for TCR sequencing were frozen in liquid nitrogen and were later thawed in a 37 degrees C water bath. Purity of sorted or isolated CD4+, CD8+ and CD8+ TEMRA cells was at least 90%. The CDR3 contains 10 residues, cysteine and phenylalanine counted. The sequence is cut down to CDR3 DNA, 30 bases in frame from base 1. A distance of 4 bases separates the germline ends of V and J, which lose 8 bases and 5 bases respectively. CDR1 and CDR2 (SGHVS, FNYEAQ) derive from the germline V gene.

This TCR was sampled from a human donor with Susac syndrome. The chain joins TRBV7-6 to TRBJ2-1, with the D gene too uncertain to name. Material for sequencing was CD8+ T cells from PBMCs. The sequence in DNA is TGTGCCAGCGGAGACAATGAGCAGTTCTTC. It is translated as CASGDNEQFF.